This TCR beta chain was captured by sequencing in a study of blood T cell repertoires in COVID-19. Study-wide context: There were acute and convalescent COVID-19 samples, and they came from the United States, Italy and Spain.

This clone was recorded only once. There are 14 residues in the CDR3. The J segment lost 3 bases and the V segment lost 4 bases, leaving 3 bases of the junction unmatched. Germline lookup yields CDR1 SGHRS and CDR2 YFSETQ. Profiling relied on immunoSEQ multiplex PCR, and the TCRdb table lists in-frame clones only, not all of them. This sample yields roughly 100,000 clones, of which about four fifths are seen a single time; about 5% belongs to the top ten. Input material: peripheral blood. The sequence was obtained from a man aged 60 to 69 with acute or convalescent COVID-19. V and J are TRBV5-1 and TRBJ2-2; 7 nucleotides agree with TRBD1. The CDR3 region is CASSVGQYTGELFF. CDR3 bases: TGCGCCAGCAGCGTGGGACAGTACACCGGGGAGCTGTTTTTT.